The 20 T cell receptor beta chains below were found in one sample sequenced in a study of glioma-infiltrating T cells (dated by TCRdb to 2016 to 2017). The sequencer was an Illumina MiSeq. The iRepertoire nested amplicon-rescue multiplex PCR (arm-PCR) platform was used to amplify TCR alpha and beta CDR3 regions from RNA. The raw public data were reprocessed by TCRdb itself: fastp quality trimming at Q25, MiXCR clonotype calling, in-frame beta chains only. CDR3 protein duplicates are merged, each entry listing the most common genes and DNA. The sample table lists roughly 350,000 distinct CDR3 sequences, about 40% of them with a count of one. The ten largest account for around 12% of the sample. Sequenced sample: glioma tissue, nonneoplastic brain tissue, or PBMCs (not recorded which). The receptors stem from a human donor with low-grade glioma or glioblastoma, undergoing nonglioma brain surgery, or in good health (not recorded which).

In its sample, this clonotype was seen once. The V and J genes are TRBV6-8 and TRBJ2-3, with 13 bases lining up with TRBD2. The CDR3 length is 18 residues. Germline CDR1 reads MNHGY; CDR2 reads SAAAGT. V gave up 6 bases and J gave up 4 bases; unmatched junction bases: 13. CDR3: CASSALPPGLAGADTQYF. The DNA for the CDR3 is TGTGCCAGCAGCGCTCTACCCCCTGGACTAGCGGGAGCAGATACGCAGTATTTT.

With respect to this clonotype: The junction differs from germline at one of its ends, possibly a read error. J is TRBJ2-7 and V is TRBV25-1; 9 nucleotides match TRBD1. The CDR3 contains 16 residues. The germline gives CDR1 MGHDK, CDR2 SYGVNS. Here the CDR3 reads CASSDGRDRDFDEKYF. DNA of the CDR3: TGTGCCAGCAGTGACGGCCGGGACAGGGACTTCGACGAGAAGTACTTC.

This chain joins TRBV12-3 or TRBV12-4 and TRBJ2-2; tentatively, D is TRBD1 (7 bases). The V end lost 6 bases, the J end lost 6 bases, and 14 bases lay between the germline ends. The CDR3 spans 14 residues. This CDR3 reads CASSSQGGAGELFF. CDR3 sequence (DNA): TGTGCCAGCAGCTCTCAGGGGGGAGCCGGGGAGCTGTTTTTT.

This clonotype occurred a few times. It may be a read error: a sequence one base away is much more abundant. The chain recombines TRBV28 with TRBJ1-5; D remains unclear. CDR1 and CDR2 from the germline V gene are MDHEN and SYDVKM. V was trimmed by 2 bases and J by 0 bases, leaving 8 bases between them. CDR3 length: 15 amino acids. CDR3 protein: CASSLHRYSNQPQHF. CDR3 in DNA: TGTGCCAGCAGTTTACACAGATATAGCAATCAGCCCCAGCATTTT. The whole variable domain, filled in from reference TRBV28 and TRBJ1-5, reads DVKVTQSSRYLVKRTGEKVFLECVQDMDHENMFWYRQDPGLGLRLIYFSYDVKMKEKGDIPEGYSVSREKKERFSLILESASTNQTSMYLCASSLHRYSNQPQHFGDGTRLSIL.

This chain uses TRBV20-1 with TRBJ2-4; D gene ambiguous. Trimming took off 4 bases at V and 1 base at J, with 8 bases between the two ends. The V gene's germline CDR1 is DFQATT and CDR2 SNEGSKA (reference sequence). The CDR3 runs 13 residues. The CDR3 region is CSATVPAKNIQYF. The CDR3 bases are TGCAGTGCTACAGTTCCGGCCAAAAACATTCAGTACTTC.

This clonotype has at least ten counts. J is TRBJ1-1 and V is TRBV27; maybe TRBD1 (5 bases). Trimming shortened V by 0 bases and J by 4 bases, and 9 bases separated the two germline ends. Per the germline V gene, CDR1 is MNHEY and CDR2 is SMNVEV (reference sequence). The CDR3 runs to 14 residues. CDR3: CASSLSGGGTEAFF. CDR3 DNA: TGTGCCAGCAGTTTATCGGGGGGGGGCACTGAAGCTTTCTTT.

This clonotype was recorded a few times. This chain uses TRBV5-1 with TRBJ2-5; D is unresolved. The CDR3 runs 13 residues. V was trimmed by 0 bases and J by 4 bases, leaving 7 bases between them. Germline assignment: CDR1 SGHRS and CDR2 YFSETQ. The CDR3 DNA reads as TGCGCCAGCAGCTTGGAGGGTCCAGAGACCCAGTACTTC. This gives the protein CASSLEGPETQYF. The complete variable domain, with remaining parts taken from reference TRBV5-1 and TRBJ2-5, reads KAGVTQTPRYLIKTRGQQVTLSCSPISGHRSVSWYQQTPGQGLQFLFEYFSETQRNKGNFPGRFSGRQFSNSRSEMNVSTLELGDSALYLCASSLEGPETQYFGPGTRLLVL.

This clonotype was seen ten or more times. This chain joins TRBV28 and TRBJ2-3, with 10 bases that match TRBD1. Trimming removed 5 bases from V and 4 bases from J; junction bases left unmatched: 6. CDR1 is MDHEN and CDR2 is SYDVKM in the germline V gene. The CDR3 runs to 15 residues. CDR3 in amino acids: CASSPTGQGADTQYF. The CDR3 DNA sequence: TGTGCCAGCAGTCCCACAGGACAGGGGGCAGATACGCAGTATTTT.

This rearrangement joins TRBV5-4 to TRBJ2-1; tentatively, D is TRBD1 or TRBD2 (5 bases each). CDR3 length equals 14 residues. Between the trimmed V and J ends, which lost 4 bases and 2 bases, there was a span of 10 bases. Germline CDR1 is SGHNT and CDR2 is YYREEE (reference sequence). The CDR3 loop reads CASSAGTPYNEQFF. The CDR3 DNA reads TGTGCCAGCAGCGCCGGGACGCCCTACAATGAGCAGTTCTTC.

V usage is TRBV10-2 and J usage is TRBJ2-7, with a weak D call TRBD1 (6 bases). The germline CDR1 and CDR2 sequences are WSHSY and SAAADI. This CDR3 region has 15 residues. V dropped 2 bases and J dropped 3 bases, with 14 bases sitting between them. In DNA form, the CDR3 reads TGCGCCAGCAGTGAGGTCCGGGACACCCTCTACGAGCAGTACTTC. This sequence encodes CASSEVRDTLYEQYF.

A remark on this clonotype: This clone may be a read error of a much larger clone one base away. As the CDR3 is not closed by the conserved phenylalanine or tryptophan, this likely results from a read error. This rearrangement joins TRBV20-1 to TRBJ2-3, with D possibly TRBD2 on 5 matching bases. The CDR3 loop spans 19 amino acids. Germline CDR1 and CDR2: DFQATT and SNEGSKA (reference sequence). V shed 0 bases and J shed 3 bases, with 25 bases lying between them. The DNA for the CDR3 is TGCAGTGCTAGAGATCTCTCCCCCAGCGGAGTCCACCCTACAGATACGCAGTATTCT. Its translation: CSARDLSPSGVHPTDTQYS.

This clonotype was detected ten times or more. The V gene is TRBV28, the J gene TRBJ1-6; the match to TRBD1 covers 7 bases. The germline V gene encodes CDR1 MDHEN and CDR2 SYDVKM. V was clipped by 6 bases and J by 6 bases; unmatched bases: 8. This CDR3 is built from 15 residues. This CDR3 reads CASSPGDRPNSPLHF. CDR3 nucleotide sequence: TGTGCCAGCAGCCCGGGGGACAGACCTAATTCACCCCTCCACTTT.

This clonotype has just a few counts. The CDR3, as DNA: TGTGCCAGCAGCCAAGATCCGCTAGCGGGCTCCCGCACAGATACGCAGTATTTT. Translation: CASSQDPLAGSRTDTQYF. The rearrangement joins TRBV6-6 to TRBJ2-3; 8 bases agree with TRBD2. The CDR3 runs 18 residues. The germline gives CDR1 MNHNY, CDR2 SVGAGI (reference sequence). Unmatched junction bases numbered 15, after V lost 6 bases and J lost 1 base.

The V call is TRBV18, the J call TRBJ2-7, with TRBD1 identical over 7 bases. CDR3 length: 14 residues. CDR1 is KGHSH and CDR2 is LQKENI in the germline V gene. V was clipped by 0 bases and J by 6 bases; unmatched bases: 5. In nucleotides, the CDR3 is TGTGCCAGCTCACCACCAGGGGGACAGCCCGAGCAGTACTTC. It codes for CASSPPGGQPEQYF.

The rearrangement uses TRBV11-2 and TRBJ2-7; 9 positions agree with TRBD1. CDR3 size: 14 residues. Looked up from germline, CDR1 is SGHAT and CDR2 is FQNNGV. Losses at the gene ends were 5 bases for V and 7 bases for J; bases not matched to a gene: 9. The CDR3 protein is CASSLETGGTEQYF. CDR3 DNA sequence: TGTGCCAGCAGCCTGGAGACAGGGGGTACGGAGCAGTACTTC.

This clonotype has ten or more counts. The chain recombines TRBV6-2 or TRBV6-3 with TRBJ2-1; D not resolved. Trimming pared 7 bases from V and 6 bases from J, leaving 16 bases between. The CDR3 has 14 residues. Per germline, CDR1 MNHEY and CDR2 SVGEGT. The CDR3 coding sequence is TGTGCCAGCACAAAACAGCTCTCCGGCAATGAGCAGTTCTTC. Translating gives CASTKQLSGNEQFF.

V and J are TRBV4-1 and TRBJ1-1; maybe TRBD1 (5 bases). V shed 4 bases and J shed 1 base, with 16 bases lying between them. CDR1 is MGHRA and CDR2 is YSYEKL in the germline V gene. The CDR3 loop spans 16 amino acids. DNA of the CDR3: TGCGCCAGCAGCCGAAACCCCAGGGAGAAGAACACTGAAGCTTTCTTT. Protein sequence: CASSRNPREKNTEAFF.

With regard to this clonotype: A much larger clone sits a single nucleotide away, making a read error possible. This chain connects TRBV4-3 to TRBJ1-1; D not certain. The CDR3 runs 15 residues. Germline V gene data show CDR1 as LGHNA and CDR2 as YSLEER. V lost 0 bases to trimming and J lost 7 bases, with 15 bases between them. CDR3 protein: CASSQEGSHLGEAFF. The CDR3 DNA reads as TGCGCCAGCAGCCAAGAGGGCAGCCACCTTGGTGAAGCTTTCTTT.

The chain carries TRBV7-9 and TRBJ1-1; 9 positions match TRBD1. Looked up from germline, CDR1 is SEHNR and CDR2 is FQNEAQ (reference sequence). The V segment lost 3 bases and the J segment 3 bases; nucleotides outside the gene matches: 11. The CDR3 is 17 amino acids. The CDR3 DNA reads TGTGCCAGCAGCTTGGTAACAGGGGGCTGGGCGGACACTGAAGCTTTCTTT. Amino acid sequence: CASSLVTGGWADTEAFF.

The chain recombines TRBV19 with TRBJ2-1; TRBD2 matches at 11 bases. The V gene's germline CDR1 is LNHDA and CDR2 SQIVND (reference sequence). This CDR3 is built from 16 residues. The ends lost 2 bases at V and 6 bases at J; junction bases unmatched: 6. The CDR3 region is CASSILLAGGGNEQFF. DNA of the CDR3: TGTGCCAGTAGTATACTCCTAGCGGGAGGAGGCAATGAGCAGTTCTTC. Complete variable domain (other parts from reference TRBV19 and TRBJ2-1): DGGITQSPKYLFRKEGQNVTLSCEQNLNHDAMYWYRQDPGQGLRLIYYSQIVNDFQKGDIAEGYSVSREKKESFPLTVTSAQKNPTAFYLCASSILLAGGGNEQFFGPGTRLTVL.